Each of the 15 T cell receptor beta chains below was sequenced from the same sample in a study of tumor-infiltrating lymphocytes in oesophageal squamous cell carcinoma. One entry per CDR3 protein results from TCRdb running MiXCR on the PCR reads. The sample carries about 13,000 distinct CDR3 sequences, around 55% recorded once. Material for sequencing was esophageal tumor tissue. The receptor set was obtained from a male donor with esophageal squamous cell carcinoma.

The chain employs TRBV12-3 or TRBV12-4 and TRBJ2-5, with 15 bases identical to TRBD2. The J call may be wrong; the DNA end is better matched by TRBJ2-1. The CDR3 extends over 16 amino acids. For the CDR3, the DNA is TGTGCCAGCAGTGCGGGACTAGCGGGAGGAGCCAATGAGCAGTTCTTC. This gives the protein CASSAGLAGGANEQFF.

The chain couples TRBV11-2 to TRBJ2-7; 8 bases agree with TRBD2. Germline V gives CDR1 SGHAT, CDR2 FQNNGV. J lost 3 bases, V lost 1 base, and 2 bases had no gene match. There are 14 residues in the CDR3. DNA for the CDR3: TGTGCCAGCAGCTTAGTAGCGGGGAGCTACGAGCAGTACTTC. Translated: CASSLVAGSYEQYF.

This clonotype was observed a single time. This rearrangement joins TRBV7-9 to TRBJ2-4; tentatively, D is TRBD1 (6 bases). The closer fit of TRBJ2-7 to the DNA end suggests the J call may be wrong. The germline gives CDR1 SEHNR, CDR2 FQNEAQ (reference sequence). The CDR3 spans 19 residues. The CDR3 spells CASSLGFAGLASRGYEQYF. The CDR3 DNA sequence: TGTGCCAGCAGCTTAGGTTTTGCCGGGTTAGCGTCAAGGGGGTACGAGCAGTACTTC.

The J gene is TRBJ2-3, the V gene TRBV12-5, with 10 bases lining up with TRBD2. In germline, CDR1 is LGHNT, CDR2 FRNRAP. J was trimmed by 2 bases and V by 0 bases; bases with no gene match: 20. This CDR3 comprises 22 residues. CDR3 bases: TGTGCTAGTGGTTTGGTAGTTGTTCCTAGCGGGAGCCCAAACCCCTTCACAGATACGCAGTATTTT. This gives the protein CASGLVVVPSGSPNPFTDTQYF.

This clonotype was recorded only once. V usage is TRBV6-2 or TRBV6-3 and J usage is TRBJ2-6; weak D call: TRBD1 (5 bases). The DNA matches TRBJ2-5 better at its end, which makes the J call doubtful. Germline V gives CDR1 MNHEY, CDR2 SVGEGT. This CDR3 has 15 amino acids. The CDR3 DNA is TGTGCCAGCAGTTACTCGGGGCACCTCCAAGAGACCCAGTACTTC. Translation: CASSYSGHLQETQYF.

This rearrangement joins TRBV7-2 to TRBJ2-3, with TRBD2 matching over 8 bases. Gene TRBJ2-5 matches the end of the DNA better, so the J call may be wrong. Germline V lookup: CDR1 SGHTA, CDR2 FQGNSA. The CDR3 extends over 17 amino acids. Written as DNA, the CDR3 is TGTGCCAGCAGCTTTCTCACGGGGGGGCTTAAGGGAGAGACCCAGTACTTC. This codes for CASSFLTGGLKGETQYF.

The V gene is TRBV7-2, the J gene TRBJ2-1; D is possibly TRBD1 or TRBD2 (5 bases each). The V end was cut by 3 bases, the J end by 8 bases, with 14 bases between. Germline CDR1 is SGHTA and CDR2 is FQGNSA. The CDR3 runs 14 residues. CDR3 residues: CASSFRDQNDEQFF. The CDR3, as DNA: TGTGCCAGCAGCTTCCGGGACCAAAACGATGAGCAGTTCTTC.

This clonotype was observed a handful of times. The V and J genes are TRBV7-3 and TRBJ2-7, with D possibly TRBD2 on 6 matching bases. V lost 5 bases, J lost 3 bases, and 11 bases lay in between. This CDR3 is 13 amino acids long. CDR1 and CDR2 from the germline V gene are SGHTA and FQGTGA. This chain's CDR3 is CASSRLGGYEQYF. The CDR3 coding sequence is TGTGCCAGCAGCCGACTGGGGGGCTACGAGCAGTACTTC.

This clonotype was seen only a few times. The chain couples TRBV29-1 to TRBJ1-1; TRBD1 matches 7 bases. With 4 bases clipped from V and 4 bases from J, the junction kept 3 bases outside the gene matches. Germline V gives CDR1 SQVTM, CDR2 ANQGSEA. The CDR3 is 12 amino acids. The CDR3 protein is CSVGQGGTEAFF. The CDR3 nucleotides read TGCAGCGTTGGACAGGGTGGCACTGAAGCTTTCTTT.

The rearrangement joins TRBV7-2 to TRBJ2-7, with TRBD2 matching 11 bases. From germline, CDR1 is SGHTA and CDR2 FQGNSA. The CDR3 runs to 13 residues. V lost 5 bases, J lost 7 bases, and 4 bases stayed unmatched. CDR3 nucleotide sequence: TGTGCCAGCAGCCAGCTAGCGGGGGGTGAGCAGTACTTC. Translating gives CASSQLAGGEQYF.

This clonotype is deemed medium-sized. The chain employs TRBV11-1 and TRBJ2-1; perhaps TRBD2 as D (6 bases). There are 15 residues in the CDR3. Germline loops: CDR1 SGHAT, CDR2 FQDESV (reference sequence). V dropped 4 bases and J dropped 2 bases, with 12 bases sitting between them. In DNA form, the CDR3 reads TGTGCCAGCAGCTCGAGACTAGTCCCCTACAATGAGCAGTTCTTC. Protein sequence: CASSSRLVPYNEQFF.

V usage is TRBV11-2 and J usage is TRBJ2-1, with a possible D match to TRBD2 (6 bases). The end of the DNA fits TRBJ2-7 better, so the J call may be wrong. The CDR3 covers 16 residues. In germline, CDR1 is SGHAT, CDR2 FQNNGV. CDR3 sequence reads: CASSLGRGGVYNEQYF. DNA of the CDR3: TGTGCCAGCAGCTTAGGACGCGGAGGGGTCTACAATGAGCAGTACTTC.

Comment on this clonotype: This may come from a read error, since a much larger clone is one base off. The chain is built from TRBV7-9 and TRBJ2-7; D possibly uses TRBD1 or TRBD2 (5 bases each). Germline CDR1 and CDR2: SEHNR and FQNEAQ (reference sequence). The CDR3 is 15 residues long. V lost 4 bases, J lost 7 bases, and 20 bases lay in between. Here the CDR3 DNA reads TGTGCCAGCAGCTCAAGTGGGGGTTCCTACAATGAGCAGTACTTC. Translated, it gives CASSSSGGSYNEQYF.

The rearrangement uses TRBV3-1 and TRBJ2-3; possible D gene TRBD2, 5 bases. The CDR3 consists of 15 residues. CDR1 LGHDT and CDR2 YNNKEL come from the germline V gene (reference sequence). Trimming removed 3 bases at V and 3 bases at J, with 13 bases between. CDR3 residues: CASSHRGIGTDTQYF. The CDR3 DNA is TGTGCCAGCAGCCATCGGGGAATTGGAACAGATACGCAGTATTTT.

Judged by abundance, this clonotype is medium-sized. V gene TRBV7-9 combines with J gene TRBJ2-5; 7 nucleotides align to TRBD2. The ends lost 3 bases at V and 2 bases at J; junction bases unmatched: 6. Germline V gene lookup returns CDR1 SEHNR and CDR2 FQNEAQ (reference sequence). The CDR3 is made up of 15 amino acids. The CDR3 reads CASSFRRGSQETQYF. CDR3 DNA: TGTGCCAGCAGCTTTCGGCGGGGGAGTCAAGAGACCCAGTACTTC.